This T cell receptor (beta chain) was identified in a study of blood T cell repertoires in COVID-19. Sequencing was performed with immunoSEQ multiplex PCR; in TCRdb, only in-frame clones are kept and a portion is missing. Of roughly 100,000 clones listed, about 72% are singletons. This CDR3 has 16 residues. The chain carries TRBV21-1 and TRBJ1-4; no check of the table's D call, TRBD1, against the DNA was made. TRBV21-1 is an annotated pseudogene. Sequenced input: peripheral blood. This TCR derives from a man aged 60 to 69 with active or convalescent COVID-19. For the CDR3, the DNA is TGTGCCAGCCTCACTATGGCTACAGGGGAAGGTGAAAAACTGTTTTTT. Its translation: CASLTMATGEGEKLFF.